The 29 T cell receptor beta chains below were found in one sample sequenced in a study of shared clonotypes between healthy human individuals. Repertoires were generated with immunoSEQ multiplex PCR, while TCRdb's copy carries only in-frame clones and drops some. Of about 1 million clones in the sample, 60% to 80% are singletons; the top ten hold approximately 1.5%. The sequenced material came from memory CD4+ T cells sorted from blood. As to subset: CD45RA-negative fraction. Every receptor here comes from a young man in good health.

This chain connects TRBV2 to TRBJ2-1; D unresolved. Germline V gene lookup returns CDR1 SNHLY and CDR2 FYNNEI. Trimming shortened V by 10 bases and J by 7 bases, and 8 bases separated the two germline ends. This CDR3 spans 10 amino acids. In DNA, the CDR3 is TGTGCCACCAGATCTAATGAGCAGTTCTTC. Protein sequence: CATRSNEQFF.

The J gene is TRBJ1-4, the V gene TRBV19; 7 nucleotides line up with TRBD1. Trimming took 5 bases from V and 5 from J; bases not matched to a gene: 5. This CDR3 comprises 14 residues. Germline CDR1 and CDR2: LNHDA and SQIVND (reference sequence). This CDR3 is CASSGRTGNEKLFF. The CDR3 DNA reads TGTGCCAGTAGTGGGCGGACAGGAAATGAAAAACTGTTTTTT.

The rearrangement links TRBV27 to TRBJ2-3; D unclear. Germline V gene lookup returns CDR1 MNHEY and CDR2 SMNVEV (reference sequence). The V end lost 6 bases, the J end lost 1 base, and 14 bases lay between the germline ends. The CDR3 extends over 15 amino acids. DNA for the CDR3: TGTGCCAGCAGACCACTGGGCAGTCGCACAGATACGCAGTATTTT. Amino acids: CASRPLGSRTDTQYF.

The V gene is TRBV7-6, the J gene TRBJ2-2; TRBD1 matches at 8 bases. V shed 4 bases and J 4 bases; nucleotides not matched to a gene: 17. This CDR3 has 19 amino acids. Germline V gene sequence: CDR1 SGHVS, CDR2 FNYEAQ. The CDR3 sequence: CASSYGTGIPESPTGELFF. The CDR3 DNA sequence: TGTGCCAGCAGCTATGGGACAGGCATCCCCGAATCACCCACCGGGGAGCTGTTTTTT.

This clone was counted once. This chain links TRBV2 with TRBJ1-3, with 10 bases fitting TRBD1. The CDR3 covers 13 residues. Germline-derived CDR1 and CDR2 are SNHLY and FYNNEI. V shed 6 bases, J shed 10 bases, and the junction held 6 bases outside the gene matches. This chain's CDR3 is CASRGDRGRTIYF. For the CDR3, the DNA is TGTGCCAGCAGAGGCGACAGGGGGCGTACCATATATTTT.

The chain is built from TRBV12-2 and TRBJ2-1. TRBV12-2 is tagged as a pseudogene. The CDR3 consists of 16 residues. CDR3 region: CASRAIRPPGTNEQFF. Written as DNA, the CDR3 is TGTGCAAGTCGCGCCATTCGGCCCCCGGGGACGAATGAGCAGTTCTTC.

This chain uses TRBV28 with TRBJ2-4, with D unclear. This CDR3 has 11 amino acids. The V and J ends lost 6 bases and 13 bases respectively, with 13 bases between them. CDR1 MDHEN and CDR2 SYDVKM come from the germline V gene. DNA of the CDR3: TGTGCCAGCAGCACCCTCGGGTTCCAGTACTTC. This gives the protein CASSTLGFQYF.

The rearrangement links TRBV28 to TRBJ2-7; D is ambiguous. This CDR3 is 11 amino acids long. The germline gives CDR1 MDHEN, CDR2 SYDVKM. V dropped 6 bases and J dropped 9 bases, with 12 bases sitting between them. Here the CDR3 DNA reads TGTGCCAGCAGCACCCTGACTGCGCAGTACTTC. This translates into CASSTLTAQYF.

Points on this clone: Different DNA sequences within this sample yield the same CDR3. The J gene is TRBJ1-6, the V gene TRBV9; D possibly corresponds to TRBD1 (6 bases). The length of the CDR3 is 14 residues. The V gene lost 0 bases and the J gene lost 6 bases, with 7 bases spanning the gap. The V gene's germline CDR1 is SGDLS and CDR2 YYNGEE. In DNA form, the CDR3 reads TGTGCCAGCAGCGTAGGCAGGGGTAATTCACCCCTCCACTTT. It codes for CASSVGRGNSPLHF.

The chain carries TRBV6-7 and TRBJ2-2; D possibly corresponds to TRBD2 (5 bases). TRBV6-7 counts as an open reading frame of uncertain function. Trimming stripped 4 bases from V and 1 base from J, with 7 bases between. This CDR3 has 14 residues. In DNA form, the CDR3 reads TGTGCCAGCAGTTGCAGCGGGAACACCGGGGAGCTGTTTTTT. Its translation: CASSCSGNTGELFF.

This clone was observed once. The J gene is TRBJ2-3, the V gene TRBV7-2, with 9 bases fitting TRBD1. CDR3 size: 15 residues. Looked up from germline, CDR1 is SGHTA and CDR2 is FQGNSA. The ends lost 3 bases at V and 2 bases at J; junction bases unmatched: 3. CDR3 bases: TGTGCCAGCAGCTTCTGGACAGGGGACACAGATACGCAGTATTTT. Its translation: CASSFWTGDTDTQYF. The variable domain in full, with the rest retrieved from reference TRBV7-2 and TRBJ2-3, is GAGVSQSPSNKVTEKGKDVELRCDPISGHTALYWYRQSLGQGLEFLIYFQGNSAPDKSGLPSDRFSAERTGGSVSTLTIQRTQQEDSAVYLCASSFWTGDTDTQYFGPGTRLTVL.

The chain links TRBV5-1 to TRBJ2-3; 10 positions agree with TRBD2. CDR3 length: 15 residues. The V gene's germline CDR1 is SGHRS and CDR2 YFSETQ. The ends lost 2 bases at V and 6 bases at J; junction bases unmatched: 6. CDR3 amino acids: CASSLPSGRFDTQYF. The CDR3 nucleotides read TGCGCCAGCAGCTTACCTAGCGGGAGATTTGATACGCAGTATTTT.

This clone has only one observation. The V gene is TRBV28, the J gene TRBJ2-7; 8 nucleotides line up with TRBD1. Per the germline V gene, CDR1 is MDHEN and CDR2 is SYDVKM. This CDR3 is 14 amino acids long. Unmatched junction bases numbered 8, after V lost 7 bases and J lost 3 bases. CDR3 in DNA: TGTGCCAGCACTCAAACAGGGGGAATCTACGAGCAGTACTTC. It codes for CASTQTGGIYEQYF.

The chain carries TRBV18 and TRBJ1-1; tentative D call: TRBD1 (6 bases). CDR1 is KGHSH, CDR2 LQKENI, per germline. The length of the CDR3 is 16 residues. V was clipped by 2 bases and J by 4 bases, with 17 bases between them. Here the CDR3 DNA reads TGTGCCAGCTCACCAATGTTTTCGGGGGCCAGCACTGAAGCTTTCTTT. This codes for CASSPMFSGASTEAFF.

This chain links TRBV5-1 with TRBJ1-5; tentative D call: TRBD1 (6 bases). Germline V lookup: CDR1 SGHRS, CDR2 YFSETQ. The germline V and J ends were trimmed by 0 bases and 0 bases, with 13 bases remaining between them. This CDR3 comprises 17 residues. In DNA form, the CDR3 reads TGCGCCAGCAGCTTGGGCGCCGGGACATTTAGCAATCAGCCCCAGCATTTT. It specifies CASSLGAGTFSNQPQHF.

This rearrangement joins TRBV29-1 to TRBJ2-3; the D gene is possibly TRBD1 (6 bases). This CDR3 is 14 amino acids long. V dropped 4 bases and J dropped 0 bases, with 11 bases sitting between them. Germline V gene data show CDR1 as SQVTM and CDR2 as ANQGSEA. Written as DNA, the CDR3 is TGCAGCGTTGGCCTGGACAGAAGCACAGATACGCAGTATTTT. It yields the protein CSVGLDRSTDTQYF.

In this sample, this clone turned up once. CDR3 in DNA: TGTGCCAGCAGACCTACAGTGGCCTACGAGCAGTACTTC. Translation gives CASRPTVAYEQYF. The rearrangement joins TRBV6-5 to TRBJ2-7; D call uncertain. The germline V gene encodes CDR1 MNHEY and CDR2 SVGAGI. V lost 6 bases to trimming and J lost 2 bases, with 11 bases between them. The length of the CDR3 is 13 residues.

This clone was observed a handful of times. This sequence joins TRBV2 and TRBJ2-3, with D perhaps matching TRBD2 (6 bases). Trimming took off 5 bases at V and 0 bases at J, with 12 bases between the two ends. The CDR3 runs 15 residues. The germline V gene has CDR1 SNHLY and CDR2 FYNNEI. CDR3 protein: CASSPGAGSTDTQYF. The CDR3 DNA is TGTGCCAGCAGTCCCGGGGCGGGGAGCACAGATACGCAGTATTTT.

Concerning this clone: A read error may explain this, as a much larger clone is one base away. The chain recombines TRBV6-5 with TRBJ1-1, with 8 bases that match TRBD1. Germline CDR1 and CDR2: MNHEY and SVGAGI. The CDR3 spans 13 residues. Trimming cost V 7 bases and J 1 base; bases outside gene matches: 2. CDR3 nucleotides: TGTGCCAGCAACGGACAGGGGAACACTGAAGCTTTCTTT. Protein: CASNGQGNTEAFF.

V and J are TRBV27 and TRBJ2-7; possible D gene TRBD2, 6 bases. Per the germline V gene, CDR1 is MNHEY and CDR2 is SMNVEV (reference sequence). V was trimmed by 4 bases and J by 4 bases, leaving 17 bases between them. This CDR3 contains 15 residues. CDR3 protein: CASSSAGGEAYEQYF. In DNA, the CDR3 is TGTGCCAGCAGTTCCGCGGGCGGGGAGGCATACGAGCAGTACTTC.

This clone appeared many times. V usage is TRBV10-2 and J usage is TRBJ1-1; 8 positions agree with TRBD1. The CDR3 is made up of 14 amino acids. Germline trimming cut 3 bases from V and 5 bases from J; bases unmatched to any gene: 5. CDR1 is WSHSY, CDR2 SAAADI, per germline. The CDR3 coding sequence is TGCGCCAGCAGTGACTGGCAGGGGGCAACTGAAGCTTTCTTT. Protein sequence: CASSDWQGATEAFF.

The chain joins TRBV4-2 to TRBJ2-2; D unresolved. The CDR3 totals 16 residues. V lost 4 bases and J 4 bases, leaving 16 bases between the germline ends. From germline, CDR1 is LGHNA and CDR2 YNFKEQ. Here the CDR3 reads CASSLVAGLGTGELFF. The CDR3 DNA reads TGTGCCAGCAGCCTTGTCGCCGGTTTGGGCACCGGGGAGCTGTTTTTT.

The chain combines TRBV7-8 with TRBJ1-1; no clear D. Germline V lookup: CDR1 SGHVS, CDR2 FQNEAQ. Between the trimmed V and J ends, which lost 0 bases and 4 bases, there was a span of 12 bases. The CDR3 runs 15 residues. CDR3 sequence (DNA): TGTGCCAGCAGCTTAGCTACGGGAATGGGCACTGAAGCTTTCTTT. Its translation: CASSLATGMGTEAFF.

The V call is TRBV7-2, the J call TRBJ2-7; D tentatively reads TRBD1 or TRBD2 (6 bases each). The V gene lost 2 bases and the J gene lost 1 base, with 9 bases spanning the gap. Per germline, CDR1 SGHTA and CDR2 FQGNSA. The length of the CDR3 is 14 residues. Here the CDR3 DNA reads TGTGCCAGCAGCTTAACGGGGGCTTCCTACGAGCAGTACTTC. Amino acid sequence: CASSLTGASYEQYF.

This sequence joins TRBV10-2 and TRBJ1-5; D is undetermined. This CDR3 has 16 amino acids. The germline V gene encodes CDR1 WSHSY and CDR2 SAAADI. V shed 2 bases and J shed 2 bases, with 13 bases lying between them. In nucleotides, the CDR3 is TGCGCCAGCAGTGAGATACGGATTTTAGGCAATCAGCCCCAGCATTTT. Its translation is CASSEIRILGNQPQHF.

This chain connects TRBV5-1 to TRBJ2-7, with D perhaps TRBD1 (6 bases). This CDR3 contains 14 residues. The V gene lost 2 bases and the J gene lost 1 base, with 10 bases spanning the gap. Germline lookup yields CDR1 SGHRS and CDR2 YFSETQ. The CDR3 bases are TGCGCCAGCAGCTTAGACAGGCCTTCCTACGAGCAGTACTTC. It yields the protein CASSLDRPSYEQYF.

The chain is built from TRBV27 and TRBJ1-6, with a weak D call TRBD1 (6 bases). This CDR3 contains 15 residues. Germline lookup yields CDR1 MNHEY and CDR2 SMNVEV (reference sequence). V dropped 5 bases and J dropped 9 bases, with 17 bases sitting between them. CDR3 residues: CASSPQGLSGSPLHF. CDR3 DNA: TGTGCCAGCAGTCCCCAGGGGCTCTCTGGTTCACCCCTCCACTTT.

The sample holds many counts of this clone. The rearrangement uses TRBV4-1 and TRBJ1-3, with TRBD1 matching 7 bases. Trimming at V came to 4 bases and at J to 3 bases, leaving 0 bases not matched to a gene. Germline V gene data show CDR1 as MGHRA and CDR2 as YSYEKL. This CDR3 has 13 residues. The CDR3 DNA reads as TGCGCCAGCAGCCGACAGGGTGGAAACACCATATATTTT. As protein: CASSRQGGNTIYF.

In DNA, the CDR3 is TGTGCCAGCAGCTTAGACCACAAGAATTCACCCCTCCACTTT. It specifies CASSLDHKNSPLHF. V gene TRBV11-2 combines with J gene TRBJ1-6, with D uncertain. V was pared by 0 bases and J by 7 bases, with 7 bases between. CDR1 is SGHAT and CDR2 is FQNNGV in the germline V gene. The CDR3 extends over 14 amino acids.